What follows are 12 T cell receptor beta chains derived from one specimen sequenced in a study of T cells in localized non-small cell lung cancer. Generated by immunoSEQ multiplex PCR, the TCRdb table keeps only in-frame clones and is missing some. The sample holds fewer than 2,000 clones; 20% to 25% are singletons and the top ten take roughly a quarter. The specimen was normal lung tissue next to the tumor, collected before any cancer treatment. Every receptor here comes from a man aged 35-69 years with stage III lung adenocarcinoma.

Comment on this clone: The DNA is omitted, as the CDR3 cannot be located on it reliably, and the CDR3 follows TCRdb's listing. The chain combines TRBV6-8 with TRBJ1-4. The CDR3 comprises 16 residues, both ends counted. Per the germline V gene, CDR1 is MNHGY and CDR2 is SAAAGT. CDR3 sequence: CASSSSTAFDWEKLFF.

This chain uses TRBV6-8 with TRBJ1-2; no definite D call. V lost 0 bases and J 8 bases, leaving 16 bases between the germline ends. Germline V gene sequence: CDR1 MNHGY, CDR2 SAAAGT. The CDR3 loop spans 15 amino acids. The CDR3 is CASSYSVGTEKGYTF. In DNA form, the CDR3 reads TGTGCCAGCAGTTACTCCGTGGGCACCGAGAAGGGCTACACCTTC.

The chain is built from TRBV14 and TRBJ1-4; D gene uncertain. The ends were cut back, 4 bases at V and 8 bases at J, with 14 bases in the middle. CDR1 is SGHDN and CDR2 is FVKESK in the germline V gene. This CDR3 comprises 14 residues. The CDR3 here is CASSPIDGIEKLFF. The CDR3 DNA reads as TGTGCCAGCAGCCCCATCGACGGAATCGAAAAACTGTTTTTT.

This clone is large in the sample. The chain joins TRBV15 to TRBJ1-1, with unresolved D. From germline, CDR1 is LNHNV and CDR2 YYDKDF (reference sequence). Trimming pared 1 base from V and 4 bases from J, leaving 16 bases between. The CDR3 loop spans 16 amino acids. CDR3 sequence reads: CATSRGTGLAVTEAFF. The CDR3 region has the DNA TGTGCCACCAGCAGAGGTACCGGACTGGCGGTCACTGAAGCTTTCTTT.

By sample fraction, this clone is medium-sized (0.01 to 0.1%). V is TRBV6-8 and J is TRBJ1-6, with D maybe TRBD1 (6 bases). Per germline, CDR1 MNHGY and CDR2 SAAAGT. V was clipped by 6 bases and J by 7 bases, with 13 bases between them. CDR3 length equals 14 residues. In DNA, the CDR3 is TGTGCCAGCAGGGCAGGGGAATGGAATTCACCCCTCCACTTT. Translation: CASRAGEWNSPLHF.

This chain uses TRBV6-8 with TRBJ2-7; TRBD2 aligns across 9 bases. The length of the CDR3 is 14 residues. V dropped 2 bases and J dropped 2; count of bases not matched to a gene: 1. Germline CDR1 and CDR2: MNHGY and SAAAGT. As DNA, the CDR3 is TGTGCCAGCAGTTACGGCGGGAGGGCCTACGAGCAGTACTTC. Translation gives CASSYGGRAYEQYF.

Judged by abundance, this clone is large (0.1 to 1%). CDR3 in DNA: TGTGCCAGCACCCCAGGGGGCAGGGGTAATGAAAAACTGTTTTTT. Its protein is CASTPGGRGNEKLFF. The gene calls are TRBV6-8 and TRBJ1-4; 8 bases agree with TRBD1. Germline trimming cut 7 bases from V and 4 bases from J; bases unmatched to any gene: 8. The germline V gene has CDR1 MNHGY and CDR2 SAAAGT. This CDR3 comprises 15 residues.

This clone has just a few counts. The CDR3 DNA sequence: TGTGCCAGCAGTTACGGGCCCCGGACGGACTACCTATACAATGAGCAGTTCTTC. This sequence encodes CASSYGPRTDYLYNEQFF. V gene TRBV6-8 combines with J gene TRBJ2-1; tentatively, D is TRBD2 (6 bases). Germline values: CDR1 MNHGY, CDR2 SAAAGT. Trimming took 2 bases from V and 4 from J, leaving 21 bases between them. The CDR3 has 18 residues.

The chain joins TRBV29-1 to TRBJ2-3; tentatively, D is TRBD1 (5 bases). The V gene's germline CDR1 is SQVTM and CDR2 ANQGSEA. Trimming removed 3 bases at V and 4 bases at J, with 14 bases between. CDR3 length: 14 residues. CDR3 loop: CSVDMGQGSDTQYF. Written as DNA, the CDR3 is TGCAGCGTTGACATGGGGCAGGGATCAGATACGCAGTATTTT.

The CDR3 DNA reads TGTGCCAGCAGTGAATCAGTAACGGACAGGGTCCACGAGCAGTACTTC. Translating gives CASSESVTDRVHEQYF. The chain has TRBV25-1 and TRBJ2-7, with 8 bases lining up with TRBD1. V was pared by 1 base and J by 5 bases, with 10 bases of the junction left unmatched. Germline CDR1 MGHDK, CDR2 SYGVNS. The CDR3 is 16 amino acids.

This chain connects TRBV6-8 to TRBJ1-1; D is uncertain. Trimming took 10 bases from V and 4 from J, leaving 16 bases between them. From germline, CDR1 is MNHGY and CDR2 SAAAGT. This CDR3 comprises 13 residues. The CDR3 sequence: CATTDPMGTEAFF. CDR3 in DNA: TGTGCCACCACAGACCCGATGGGCACTGAAGCTTTCTTT.

This clone occurred a few times. The gene calls are TRBV6-8 and TRBJ1-4, with a possible D match to TRBD1 (5 bases). In germline, CDR1 is MNHGY, CDR2 SAAAGT. Deletions cut 1 base from V and 6 bases from J, with 12 bases between. The length of the CDR3 is 15 residues. CDR3 protein: CASSYFPLRDEKLFF. Written as DNA, the CDR3 is TGTGCCAGCAGTTACTTTCCACTCAGGGATGAAAAACTGTTTTTT.